Shown below are 6 T cell receptor beta chains from a single sample sequenced in a study of blood T cell repertoires in COVID-19. Assay: immunoSEQ multiplex PCR; the TCRdb copy retains only in-frame clones and omits some. The sample has 150,000 to 200,000 clones, around 82% seen once. The specimen sequenced was peripheral blood. The receptor source for this set is a man aged 65-85 years with active or convalescent COVID-19.

The V gene is TRBV7-2, the J gene TRBJ2-1, with 7 bases aligning to TRBD2. The junction had 6 bases not matched to a gene; V was cut back by 5 bases and J by 2 bases. Germline CDR1 is SGHTA and CDR2 is FQGNSA. CDR3 length: 15 amino acids. CDR3 region: CASSPGGTTYNEQFF. Here the CDR3 DNA reads TGTGCCAGCAGCCCGGGCGGGACTACCTACAATGAGCAGTTCTTC.

This chain connects TRBV29-1 to TRBJ2-7, with a weak D call TRBD1 (6 bases). The V end lost 3 bases, the J end lost 1 base, and 19 bases lay between the germline ends. This CDR3 has 16 amino acids. Germline CDR1 is SQVTM and CDR2 is ANQGSEA. The DNA of the CDR3 is TGCAGCGTTGATGGCTATCCCGAACAGGGTTCCTACGAGCAGTACTTC. Protein: CSVDGYPEQGSYEQYF.

V gene TRBV7-2 combines with J gene TRBJ2-5; no definite D call. Germline loops: CDR1 SGHTA, CDR2 FQGNSA. This CDR3 region has 15 residues. V dropped 1 base and J dropped 5 bases, with 14 bases sitting between them. The CDR3 reads CASSLVAPPAETQYF. The CDR3 DNA reads TGTGCCAGCAGCTTAGTGGCACCCCCAGCGGAGACCCAGTACTTC.

V and J are TRBV18 and TRBJ2-1; 12 bases align to TRBD2. Germline-derived CDR1 and CDR2 are KGHSH and LQKENI. CDR3 size: 17 residues. J was trimmed by 6 bases and V by 3 bases; bases with no gene match: 9. The CDR3 nucleotides are TGTGCCAGCTCACCTAGAGGGCTAGCGGGAGGGCTCAATGAGCAGTTCTTC. Amino acids: CASSPRGLAGGLNEQFF.

V and J are TRBV27 and TRBJ1-3; 8 bases are shared with TRBD1. J gave up 2 bases and V 5 bases, and 2 bases lay outside the gene matches. This CDR3 has 14 residues. CDR1 and CDR2 (germline): MNHEY, SMNVEV (reference sequence). The CDR3 sequence is CASSQTGAGNTIYF. CDR3 nucleotides: TGTGCCAGCAGTCAGACAGGGGCTGGAAACACCATATATTTT.

The rearrangement links TRBV19 to TRBJ1-3, with D possibly being TRBD1 (6 bases). CDR1 and CDR2 (germline): LNHDA, SQIVND (reference sequence). V shed 4 bases and J shed 0 bases, with 16 bases lying between them. CDR3 size: 17 residues. The CDR3 region is CASSSSTTGSSGNTIYF. The CDR3 DNA follows: TGTGCCAGTAGTAGTAGTACCACAGGGTCCTCTGGAAACACCATATATTTT.